This T cell receptor beta chain was observed in a study of CD8 T cells in ankylosing spondylitis (dated by TCRdb to about 2017). Regarding the complete study: T cell receptor beta repertoires were profiled in healthy donors and ankylosing spondylitis patients so that disease-linked TCR variants could be found. In total, the full study cohort was made up of roughly 110 healthy donors and 25 ankylosing spondylitis patients. Peripheral blood was sampled, and synovial fluid was additionally collected from ankylosing spondylitis patients. Study-wide findings and limitations: Some of the motif variants had been reported before in the synovial fluid and blood of reactive arthritis patients, a finding that suggests common disease-initiation mechanisms. A TCR beta motif made up of about eight highly homologous amino acid variants appeared to be characteristic of blood from ankylosing spondylitis patients. According to the report, matched synovial fluid samples from ankylosing spondylitis patients were significantly enriched for the disease-linked clones. A CD8+ phenotype was shown by the disease-linked clones, which were found at relatively low frequencies in peripheral blood.

CDR1 LGHNA and CDR2 YNFKEQ were looked up in the germline V gene. Spanning cysteine to phenylalanine, the CDR3 consists of 16 amino acids. The DNA shown is the 48-base CDR3, in frame from base 1. V is cut back by 4 bases and J by 9 bases, with 10 bases in the junction unmatched. At least ten counts were recorded for this clonotype. Its antigen is not yet known. Base qualities are missing; no much larger clone stands one base away. Instrument on record: Illumina HiSeq 2500. TCR beta libraries were prepared by quantitative 5'-RACE with molecular barcodes. The authors' pipeline ran thus. A new computational method based on a probabilistic model of VDJ rearrangement was used to identify disease-linked TCR variants. TCRdb reworked the public reads: Q25 trimming with fastp, MiXCR clone assembly, productive beta chains retained. One record per CDR3 amino acid sequence lists the most common genes and DNA. The authors' filters were not applied to this entry. In this sample the table shows over 60,000 distinct CDR3 sequences, about 5.4% of which occur a single time. Approximately 2% of the sample is in the top ten clones.

Source material: blood, either unsorted or a sorted T cell fraction (not recorded which). The receptor was isolated from a male donor with ankylosing spondylitis or in good health (not recorded which). The chain is assembled from TRBV4-2 and TRBJ2-1; 12 nucleotides in the junction match TRBD2. This receptor has the CDR3 CASSPYLAGGLGEQFF. Read as DNA, the sequence is TGTGCCAGCAGCCCTTATCTAGCGGGGGGGCTAGGTGAGCAGTTCTTC.